The 3 T cell receptor beta chains below were found in one sample sequenced in a study of tumor and adjacent non-tumor tissue in lung cancer. A modified ARM-PCR protocol with three rounds of nested PCR amplified TCRbeta. TCRdb reprocessed the multiplex PCR reads via MiXCR and lists one record per CDR3 protein. In the table there are some 73,000 distinct CDR3 sequences, approximately 78% of which are singletons. RNA was extracted from bulk tissue without any cell sorting. This non-tumor lung sample came from over 3 cm beyond the tumor edge. The sample taken for sequencing was distant non-tumor lung tissue. All receptors come from a man aged 55 to 70 with non-small cell lung cancer.

The CDR3 loop is CARNLQGAREAFF. The CDR3 DNA reads TGTGCACGCAACTTGCAAGGAGCTCGTGAAGCTTTCTTT. V usage is TRBV11-2 and J usage is TRBJ1-1; D is ambiguous. CDR1 is SGHAT and CDR2 is FQNNGV in the germline V gene. CDR3 length: 13 amino acids. The variable domain in full, completed from reference TRBV11-2 and TRBJ1-1, reads EAGVAQSPRYKIIEKRQSVAFWCNPISGHATLYWYQQILGQGPKLLIQFQNNGVVDDSQLPKDRFSAERLKGVDSTLKIQPAKLEDSAVYLCARNLQGAREAFFGQGTRLTVV.

A remark on this clonotype: A read error may produce the germline difference seen at one junction end. The chain recombines TRBV7-9 with TRBJ2-7, with TRBD2 matching 9 bases. Germline V CDR1 and CDR2: SEHNR, FQNEAQ (reference sequence). This CDR3 contains 15 residues. The CDR3 protein is CVSGPPGLAGGEQYF. CDR3 in DNA: TGTGTCAGCGGCCCACCGGGACTAGCAGGAGGCGAGCAGTACTTC.

The genes are TRBV30 and TRBJ2-3; 7 bases are shared with TRBD2. J gave up 3 bases and V 2 bases, and 8 bases lay outside the gene matches. This CDR3 contains 15 residues. Looked up from germline, CDR1 is GTSNPN and CDR2 is SVGIG (reference sequence). The CDR3 loop reads CAWSTSEGGTDTQYF. Written as DNA, the CDR3 is TGTGCCTGGAGTACTAGCGAGGGAGGTACAGATACGCAGTATTTT.